This T cell receptor (beta chain) was retrieved from a study of Ad26.COV2.S vaccination and SARS-CoV-2 variants. As for the study in general: Each vaccinee took Ad26.COV2.S intramuscularly, once or twice 56 days apart. Notes on the study in general: In vaccinated individuals, spike-specific CD8+ and CD4+ T cell responses reportedly displayed substantial breadth.

V trimming: 3 bases; J trimming: 7 bases; junction bases outside the gene matches: 6. The germline gives CDR1 WNHNN, CDR2 SYGVQD (reference sequence). The CDR3 has 15 residues. Sequencing used immunoSEQ multiplex PCR; TCRdb keeps in-frame clones, though not all of them. The sample lists about 440,000 clones, around 90% occurring once. To note about this clone: Its antigen is currently unknown.

The treatment is: 19 received Ad26.COV2.S at low or high dose, single or two shots; 5 received placebo; per-sample allocation not given. Sampling occurred on day 63 after the first vaccine or placebo injection. The sample came from a Boston adult aged 18-55 years. The vaccine antigen was prefusion-stabilized Wuhan SARS-CoV-2 spike. This specimen consisted of peripheral blood, obtained in a trial of Ad26.COV2.S vaccine versus placebo. The origin of this receptor is a person aged 18 to 65 who received the Ad26.COV2.S COVID-19 vaccine or a placebo. The chain carries TRBV10-1 and TRBJ2-1, with 10 bases that match TRBD1. CDR3 sequence: CASSEWGTGVNEQFF. The CDR3 nucleotides are TGCGCCAGCAGTGAATGGGGGACAGGGGTAAATGAGCAGTTCTTC.